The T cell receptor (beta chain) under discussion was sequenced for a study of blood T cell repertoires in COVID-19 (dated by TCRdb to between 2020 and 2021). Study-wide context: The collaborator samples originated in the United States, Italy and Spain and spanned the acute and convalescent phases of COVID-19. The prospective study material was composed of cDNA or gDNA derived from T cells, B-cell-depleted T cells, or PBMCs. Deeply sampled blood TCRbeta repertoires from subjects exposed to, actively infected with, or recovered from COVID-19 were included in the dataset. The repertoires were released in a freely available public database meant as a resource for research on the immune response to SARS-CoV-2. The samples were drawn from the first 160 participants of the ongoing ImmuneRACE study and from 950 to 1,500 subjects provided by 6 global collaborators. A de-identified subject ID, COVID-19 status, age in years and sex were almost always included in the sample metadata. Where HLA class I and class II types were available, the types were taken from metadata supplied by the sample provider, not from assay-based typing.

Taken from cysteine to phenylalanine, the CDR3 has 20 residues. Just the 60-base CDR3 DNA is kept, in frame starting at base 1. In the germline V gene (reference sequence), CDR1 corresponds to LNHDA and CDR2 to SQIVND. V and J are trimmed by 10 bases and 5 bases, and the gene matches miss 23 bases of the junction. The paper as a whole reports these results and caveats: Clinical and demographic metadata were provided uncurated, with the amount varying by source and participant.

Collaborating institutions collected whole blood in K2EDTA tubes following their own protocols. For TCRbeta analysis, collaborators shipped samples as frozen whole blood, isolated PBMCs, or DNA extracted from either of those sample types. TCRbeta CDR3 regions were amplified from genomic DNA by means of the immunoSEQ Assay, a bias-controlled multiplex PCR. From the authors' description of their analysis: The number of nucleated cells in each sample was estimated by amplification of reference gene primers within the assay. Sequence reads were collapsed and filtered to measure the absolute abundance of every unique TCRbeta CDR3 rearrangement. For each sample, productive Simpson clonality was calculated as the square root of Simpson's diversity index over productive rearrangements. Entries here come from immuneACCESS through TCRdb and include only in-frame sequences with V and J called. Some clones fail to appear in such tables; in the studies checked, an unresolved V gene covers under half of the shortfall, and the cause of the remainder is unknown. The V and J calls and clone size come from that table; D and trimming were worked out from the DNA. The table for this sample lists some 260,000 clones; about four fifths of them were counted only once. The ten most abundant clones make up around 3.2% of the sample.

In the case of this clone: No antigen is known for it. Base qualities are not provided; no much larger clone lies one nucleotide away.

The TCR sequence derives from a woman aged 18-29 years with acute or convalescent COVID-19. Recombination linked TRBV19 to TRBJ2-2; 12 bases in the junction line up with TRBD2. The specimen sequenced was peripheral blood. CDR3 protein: CATQDREGPSGRVGTGELFF. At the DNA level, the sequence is TGTGCCACCCAAGACAGGGAAGGACCTAGCGGGAGGGTCGGGACCGGGGAGCTGTTTTTT.